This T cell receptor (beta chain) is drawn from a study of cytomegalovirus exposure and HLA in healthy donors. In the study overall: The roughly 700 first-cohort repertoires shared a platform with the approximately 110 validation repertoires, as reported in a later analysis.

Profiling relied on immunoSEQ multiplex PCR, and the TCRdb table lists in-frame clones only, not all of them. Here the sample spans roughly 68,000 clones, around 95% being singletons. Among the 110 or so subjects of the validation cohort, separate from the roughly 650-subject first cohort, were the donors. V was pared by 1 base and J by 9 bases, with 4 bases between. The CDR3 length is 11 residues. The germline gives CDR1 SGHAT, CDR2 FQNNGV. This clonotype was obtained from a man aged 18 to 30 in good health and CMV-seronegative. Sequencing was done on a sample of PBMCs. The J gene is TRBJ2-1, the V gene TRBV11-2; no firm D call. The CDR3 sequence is CASSLVSEQFF. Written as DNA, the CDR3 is TGTGCCAGCAGCTTAGTCTCTGAGCAGTTCTTC. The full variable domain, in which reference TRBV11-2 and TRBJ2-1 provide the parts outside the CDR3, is EAGVAQSPRYKIIEKRQSVAFWCNPISGHATLYWYQQILGQGPKLLIQFQNNGVVDDSQLPKDRFSAERLKGVDSTLKIQPAKLEDSAVYLCASSLVSEQFFGPGTRLTVL.